This T cell receptor beta chain was sequenced for a study of cytomegalovirus exposure and HLA in healthy donors. Study at large: The Caucasian-associated ancestry cluster held 80% to 90% of 300 to 500 genotyped donors. Points from the study as a whole: HLA-A and HLA-B allele assignments for most subjects were reportedly predicted accurately using TCR beta sequences.

The PCR was carried out with 60 Vbeta primers and 13 Jbeta primers. TCRdb keeps only in-frame clones here, not all; method: immunoSEQ multiplex PCR. The repertoire holds about 150,000 clones, with about 74% as singletons. As for the donors, each was a healthy bone marrow donor. This clone was seen more than once but under ten times. Antigen unknown. V was pared by 4 bases and J by 8 bases, with 14 bases between. The CDR3 has 13 residues. The V gene's germline CDR1 is MNHEY and CDR2 SMNVEV (reference sequence). This chain uses TRBV27 with TRBJ1-1, with D possibly TRBD1 on 6 matching bases. Sequencing was performed on PBMCs. This receptor was identified in a woman aged 35 to 49 in good health and CMV-seronegative. The CDR3 loop reads CASSSGQLSEAFF. In DNA, the CDR3 is TGTGCCAGCAGTTCCGGACAGCTATCCGAAGCTTTCTTT.